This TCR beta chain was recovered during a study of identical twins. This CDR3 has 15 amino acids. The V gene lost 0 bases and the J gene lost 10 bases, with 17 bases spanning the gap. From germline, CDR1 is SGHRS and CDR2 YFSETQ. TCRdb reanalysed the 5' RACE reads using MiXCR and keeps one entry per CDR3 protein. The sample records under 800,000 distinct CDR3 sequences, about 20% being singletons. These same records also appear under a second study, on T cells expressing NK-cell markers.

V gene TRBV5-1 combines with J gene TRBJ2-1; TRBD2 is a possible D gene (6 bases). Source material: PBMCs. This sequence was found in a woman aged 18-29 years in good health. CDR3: CASSLDGREREEQFF. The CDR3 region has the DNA TGCGCCAGCAGCTTGGACGGCCGGGAGAGGGAAGAGCAGTTCTTC.